This is a list of T cell receptor beta chains from one sample in a study of vaccination and CD4 T cells after COVID-19. For these receptors, no antigen is known. A single record per CDR3 protein comes from TCRdb applying MiXCR to the PCR reads. The sample lists fewer than 15,000 distinct CDR3 sequences; 41% were seen once. The sequencing here drew on CD4+ T cells from blood, cultured in vitro, taken after SARS-CoV-2 vaccination. These receptors were taken from a human donor who had recovered from COVID-19. The conserved cysteine and the conserved F or W are not part of the CDR3 here. Fields, in order: V gene, CDR3 protein.

TRBV7-2 GSGLSGGGFYNEQF
TRBV27 ASVARGGSYNEQF
TRBV11-3 ASSARNRQRGRETQY
TRBV20-1 SARTGQNSPPH
TRBV11-3 ASSLRLATGELF
TRBV11-2 ASSLALAGGETQY
TRBV24-1 ATSDSINTEAF
TRBV2 ASRVRGTSGSTDTQY
TRBV20-1 SAPSAGLYSNQPQH
TRBV7-6 ASSRLGDEQF
TRBV20-1 SASWTGVSEKLF
TRBV19 ASSIPFGTGLVQPQH
TRBV5-6 ASSPASAPYNEQF
TRBV7-3 ASSLRRSTGELF
TRBV6-2/TRBV6-3 ASVRDRYNEQF
TRBV4-1 ASSSGTLGDQPQH
TRBV7-6 ASSLGGREGYT
TRBV10-3 AISPGQPLSGNTIY
TRBV20-1 SASLRDKFSYEQY
TRBV7-2 ASSLLIATEAF
TRBV11-2 ASSLQGHSGNTIY
TRBV7-9 ASSFNPPRYEQY